The entry below describes one TCR beta chain. Its recognized antigen is unknown. Base qualities are missing; no much larger clone stands one base away. These data belong to a study of CD8 T cells in ankylosing spondylitis (TCRdb year 2017). As for the study more broadly: T cell receptor beta repertoires were profiled in healthy donors and ankylosing spondylitis patients so that disease-linked TCR variants could be found. The full study cohort comprised 20 to 25 ankylosing spondylitis patients and some 100 healthy donors. Samples of peripheral blood were taken, and for ankylosing spondylitis patients, synovial fluid was collected as well. The investigation overall reported the following: In peripheral blood, the disease-linked clones were found at relatively low frequencies and had a CD8+ phenotype. A TCR beta motif of roughly 8 highly homologous amino acid variants appeared characteristic of blood from ankylosing spondylitis patients. Some motif variants were previously reported in synovial fluid and blood of reactive arthritis patients, suggesting common disease-initiation mechanisms. Significant enrichment of the disease-linked clones was reported in matched synovial fluid samples from ankylosing spondylitis patients.

The sequencer listed for this sample is Illumina HiSeq 2500. Quantitative 5'-RACE with molecular barcodes was used to prepare TCR beta libraries. The source study handled its data this way. A new computational method, built on a probabilistic model of VDJ rearrangement, was used to identify disease-linked TCR variants. TCRdb reran the public reads through fastp at Q25 and MiXCR, keeping productive beta chains. Each entry is one CDR3 protein sequence, shown with its most common DNA and genes. The V and J calls were not made by the authors but by TCRdb's processing. For this sample the table gives more than 100,000 distinct CDR3 sequences, of which 17% were detected only once. About 33% of the sample belongs to the ten largest clones. Based on the germline V gene, the CDR1 and CDR2 sequences are SGDLS and YYNGEE. V is shortened by 4 bases, J by 7 bases, and the region joining them spans 21 bases. From cysteine to phenylalanine, the CDR3 is 16 amino acids long. Only the CDR3 portion is preserved as DNA: 48 bases, with reading frame beginning at the first base.

The chain couples TRBV9 to TRBJ2-1; there is no confident call for the D gene. The sample was blood, either unsorted or a sorted T cell fraction (not recorded which). This receptor was obtained from a male donor with ankylosing spondylitis. The CDR3 here reads CASSPRMALSSNEQFF. Read as DNA, the sequence is TGTGCCAGCAGCCCCCGGATGGCCCTTTCCTCAAATGAGCAGTTCTTC.